This T cell receptor beta chain was captured in a study of cytomegalovirus exposure and HLA in healthy donors. As to this clone: The antigen is not known.

The PCR used 60 Vbeta and 13 Jbeta primers. Some clones are missing from TCRdb's copy, which holds only in-frame ones; the method was immunoSEQ multiplex PCR. The sample holds 55,000 to 85,000 clones, 60% to 80% seen once. The CDR3 is made up of 14 amino acids. CDR1 MNHNS and CDR2 SASEGT come from the germline V gene. V lost 2 bases, J lost 8 bases, and 12 bases lay in between. Study-level findings and limits: Sequencing likely caused a cluster of highly shared sequence variants.

Sequencing was done on a sample of PBMCs. This chain joins TRBV6-1 and TRBJ1-4; tentative D call: TRBD1 (5 bases). This clonotype was obtained from a woman aged 40-49 years in good health and CMV-seropositive. The CDR3 spells CASSERGMEEKLFF. As DNA, the CDR3 is TGTGCCAGCAGTGAAAGGGGAATGGAGGAAAAACTGTTTTTT.